This T cell receptor (beta chain) was documented in a study of T cell clones after liver transplantation. Study at large: Until 12-24 months post-transplant, subjects got standard immunosuppression and no induction.

CDR1 and CDR2 (germline): SGHRS, YFSETQ. The CDR3 runs 16 residues. The V end lost 7 bases, the J end lost 1 base, and 18 bases lay between the germline ends. Clones were sequenced by immunoSEQ multiplex PCR, and TCRdb holds only the in-frame ones, with some missing. The sample records tens of thousands of clones, about 84% being singletons. Sequencing was performed on CD4+ T cells from blood, taken approximately 3.5 years after liver transplant. The TCR was taken from a human patient who received a liver transplant. Some T cells may have originated in the graft donor. V gene TRBV5-1 combines with J gene TRBJ1-3; D remains ambiguous. Written as DNA, the CDR3 is TGCGCCAGCCGCTCGGGCCCCCGGGCTTCTGGAAACACCATATATTTT. It yields the protein CASRSGPRASGNTIYF.